This T cell receptor (beta chain) is from a study of regulatory T cells in long-lasting Graves disease. General study results and limits: Persistent disease exhibited a predilection for TRBV28, TRBJ1-2 and TRBJ2-5.

Time point specified: persistent/refractory GD, antithyroid drugs over 5 years with positive TRAb. RNA isolated from PBMCs was used to make the TCR library. This clonotype appeared a few times. Its specificity is unknown. V was pared by 2 bases and J by 2 bases, with 12 bases of the junction left unmatched. The V gene's germline CDR1 is SGHRS and CDR2 YFSETQ. The CDR3 totals 17 residues. The TCR beta library used iRepertoire HTBI primers with Arm-PCR amplification of CDR3. TCRdb redid the calling of the multiplex PCR reads with MiXCR, one entry per CDR3 protein. The sample has hundreds of thousands of distinct CDR3 sequences, less than 25% seen once.

The starting material was peripheral blood mononuclear cells (PBMCs), obtained when the disease was refractory, from a patient treated with antithyroid drugs. The rearrangement joins TRBV5-1 to TRBJ2-7; 8 bases map to TRBD2. This receptor was taken from a female donor with Graves disease. CDR3 loop: CASSFLTGREVTYEQYF. CDR3 DNA: TGCGCCAGCAGCTTCTTAACGGGGCGGGAGGTAACCTACGAGCAGTACTTC.